The T cell receptor (beta chain) under discussion was sequenced for a study of T-cell memory formation after mild COVID-19. TCRdb independently ran MiXCR on the 5' RACE reads; one entry per CDR3 protein. The table includes around 80,000 distinct CDR3 sequences, over 10% detected once. This TCR was sampled from a man younger than 35 who had mild COVID-19 (a few samples of this study predate the infection). Cell type and time point are not known. Sequencing was done on a sample of PBMCs or a T cell subset sorted from them (not recorded which).

The CDR3 region is CASSGTGVDEQFF. DNA of the CDR3: TGTGCCAGCAGTGGGACAGGAGTTGATGAGCAGTTCTTC. The gene calls are TRBV12-3 or TRBV12-4 and TRBJ2-1; 8 bases are shared with TRBD1. This CDR3 contains 13 residues. Trimming took 5 bases from V and 8 from J; bases not matched to a gene: 5.